The 24 T cell receptor beta chains given below trace back to one sample, sequenced in a study of blood T cells in healthy people across ages. Alongside a J-beta primer mix, a sample-barcoded 5' primer served in a second PCR lasting roughly 7 to 12 cycles. TCRdb used MiXCR to reprocess the 5' RACE reads, holding one entry per CDR3 protein. The table has over a million distinct CDR3 sequences, roughly 45% seen once. Sequencing used blood. Receptors were obtained from a woman aged 55 to 70 in good health.

This chain joins TRBV6-5 and TRBJ2-1; 8 nucleotides align to TRBD2. Germline trimming cut 5 bases from V and 7 bases from J; bases unmatched to any gene: 10. The CDR3 spans 15 residues. Germline CDR1 is MNHEY and CDR2 is SVGAGI. In DNA, the CDR3 is TGTGCCAGCAGTGAGCGGGAGCCCCGAGTGAATGAGCAGTTCTTC. Its protein product is CASSEREPRVNEQFF.

This clonotype was observed a single time. The chain combines TRBV3-1 with TRBJ2-7; no reliable D call. Germline V gene lookup returns CDR1 LGHDT and CDR2 YNNKEL (reference sequence). V gave up 1 base and J gave up 2 bases, with 15 bases separating them. The CDR3 runs 16 residues. The chain's CDR3 is CASSQGFWGLAYEQYF. CDR3 coding DNA: TGTGCCAGCAGCCAAGGCTTTTGGGGTTTGGCCTACGAGCAGTACTTC.

This chain links TRBV20-1 with TRBJ2-1; TRBD2 agrees at 13 bases. From germline, CDR1 is DFQATT and CDR2 SNEGSKA (reference sequence). The V gene end was trimmed by 0 bases and the J gene end by 4 bases; junction bases not matched to a gene: 6. The CDR3 sequence is 17 residues long. CDR3 nucleotides: TGCAGTGCTAGAGATCCCACTAGCGGGAGGGCGTACAATGAGCAGTTCTTC. Translating it yields CSARDPTSGRAYNEQFF.

This sequence joins TRBV7-2 and TRBJ2-7; possible D gene TRBD1, 6 bases. V lost 1 base and J lost 6, with 16 bases in between. CDR1 SGHTA and CDR2 FQGNSA come from the germline V gene. The CDR3 extends over 15 amino acids. CDR3 residues: CASSLVAQGIGEQYF. In nucleotides, the CDR3 is TGTGCCAGCAGCTTAGTTGCCCAGGGGATAGGCGAGCAGTACTTC.

This clonotype was counted only a few times. The chain links TRBV14 to TRBJ1-2; 7 bases match TRBD1. Unmatched junction bases numbered 5, after V lost 2 bases and J lost 5 bases. CDR3 length: 14 residues. Germline V lookup: CDR1 SGHDN, CDR2 FVKESK. The CDR3 coding sequence is TGTGCCAGCAGCCAACAGGGGGTCTGGTATGGCTACACCTTC. The encoded protein is CASSQQGVWYGYTF.

The CDR3, as DNA: TGTGCCAGTAGGGACAGGGTTTTCGGGGAGCTGTTTTTT. Translated: CASRDRVFGELFF. The J gene is TRBJ2-2, the V gene TRBV19, with 8 bases that match TRBD1. Germline V gene data show CDR1 as LNHDA and CDR2 as SQIVND (reference sequence). CDR3 length: 13 amino acids. Trimming removed 6 bases from V and 7 bases from J; junction bases left unmatched: 4.

This clonotype was observed a few times. This chain joins TRBV27 and TRBJ1-4, with unresolved D. V lost 6 bases, J lost 8 bases, and 16 bases lay in between. The germline CDR1 and CDR2 sequences are MNHEY and SMNVEV (reference sequence). CDR3 length equals 14 residues. The CDR3 bases are TGTGCCAGCAGCAAGCGGGGAATTGAGGAAAAACTGTTTTTT. It translates to CASSKRGIEEKLFF.

Many counts were recorded for this clonotype. This chain links TRBV15 with TRBJ2-5; perhaps TRBD1 as D (5 bases). CDR3 length: 13 residues. V shed 2 bases and J shed 5 bases, with 9 bases lying between them. Germline-derived CDR1 and CDR2 are LNHNV and YYDKDF (reference sequence). The CDR3 nucleotides read TGTGCCACCAGCAGACAGGGTGGGGAGACCCAGTACTTC. Its protein product is CATSRQGGETQYF. Combining the CDR3 with reference TRBV15 and TRBJ2-5 gives the whole variable domain DAMVIQNPRYQVTQFGKPVTLSCSQTLNHNVMYWYQQKSSQAPKLLFHYYDKDFNNEADTPDNFQSRRPNTSFCFLDIRSPGLGDTAMYLCATSRQGGETQYFGPGTRLLVL.

J is TRBJ2-1 and V is TRBV5-1, with a tentative D call TRBD2 (7 bases). The ends were cut back, 0 bases at V and 8 bases at J, with 15 bases in the middle. The length of the CDR3 is 15 residues. From germline, CDR1 is SGHRS and CDR2 YFSETQ. The CDR3 DNA is TGCGCCAGCAGCTTGGTCGGGGGGCGCGGTGATGAGCAGTTCTTC. This translates into CASSLVGGRGDEQFF.

In this sample, this clonotype turned up many times. V usage is TRBV4-2 and J usage is TRBJ2-4; 10 positions match TRBD2. The CDR3 is 16 residues long. J lost 0 bases, V lost 1 base, and 0 bases had no gene match. Germline loops: CDR1 LGHNA, CDR2 YNFKEQ. The CDR3 protein is CASSQGLAGAKNIQYF. CDR3 DNA sequence: TGTGCCAGCAGCCAAGGACTAGCGGGAGCCAAAAACATTCAGTACTTC.

This clonotype was picked up a small number of times. J is TRBJ2-3 and V is TRBV7-7; possibly TRBD1 for D (6 bases). Germline V gene data show CDR1 as SSHAT and CDR2 as FNYEAQ (reference sequence). The CDR3 length is 14 residues. V was shortened by 4 bases and J by 4 bases, with 12 bases between the two germline ends. DNA for the CDR3: TGTGCCAGCAGCTCCTCAGGGGCCGCAGATACGCAGTATTTT. The encoded protein is CASSSSGAADTQYF.

This chain connects TRBV7-2 to TRBJ1-1; D is unclear. Germline values: CDR1 SGHTA, CDR2 FQGNSA. This CDR3 comprises 14 residues. The V end lost 4 bases, the J end lost 3 bases, and 12 bases lay between the germline ends. Here the CDR3 DNA reads TGTGCCAGCAGCTCCCCCCTAAGGCACACTGAAGCTTTCTTT. Its protein product is CASSSPLRHTEAFF.

Here the CDR3 reads CASSQPQGDGEETQYF. As DNA, the CDR3 is TGCGCCAGCAGCCAACCTCAGGGGGACGGAGAAGAGACCCAGTACTTC. The chain employs TRBV4-1 and TRBJ2-5, with 7 bases matching TRBD1. Germline assignment: CDR1 MGHRA and CDR2 YSYEKL. V gave up 2 bases and J gave up 3 bases; unmatched junction bases: 9. The CDR3 is 16 amino acids.

The chain combines TRBV5-1 with TRBJ1-3, with D maybe TRBD1 (5 bases). The germline CDR1 and CDR2 sequences are SGHRS and YFSETQ. Trimming removed 3 bases at V and 4 bases at J, with 11 bases between. CDR3 length: 14 amino acids. CDR3 nucleotide sequence: TGCGCCAGCAGCTGGGGGACTCAAGGAAACACCATATATTTT. Residues: CASSWGTQGNTIYF.

The rearrangement joins TRBV9 to TRBJ2-7, with 7 bases aligning to TRBD1. Germline V lookup: CDR1 SGDLS, CDR2 YYNGEE. The CDR3 has 15 residues. The ends lost 0 bases at V and 6 bases at J; junction bases unmatched: 9. CDR3 region: CASSVDAGGGFEQYF. The CDR3 DNA reads as TGTGCCAGCAGCGTAGACGCAGGGGGTGGGTTCGAGCAGTACTTC.

This chain joins TRBV20-1 and TRBJ1-4, with D perhaps TRBD1 (5 bases). There are 15 residues in the CDR3. Trimming removed 5 bases from V and 7 bases from J, with 20 bases in between. Looked up from germline, CDR1 is DFQATT and CDR2 is SNEGSKA (reference sequence). As DNA, the CDR3 is TGCAGTGCTGCCGCCCCGGGGGGGAGAGGTGAAAAACTGTTTTTT. This codes for CSAAAPGGRGEKLFF.

The chain is built from TRBV14 and TRBJ1-2; 10 bases agree with TRBD1. V lost 4 bases and J lost 3; bases outside the gene matches: 5. CDR3 length: 15 residues. Germline CDR1 is SGHDN and CDR2 is FVKESK. DNA of the CDR3: TGTGCCAGCAGCCCGGGACAGGGGAGCTACTATGGCTACACCTTC. This encodes CASSPGQGSYYGYTF.

The chain recombines TRBV19 with TRBJ2-3, with 9 bases fitting TRBD2. This CDR3 is built from 14 residues. J lost 0 bases, V lost 8 bases, and 3 bases had no gene match. Germline V gene data show CDR1 as LNHDA and CDR2 as SQIVND (reference sequence). Written as DNA, the CDR3 is TGTGCCAGTCGGACTAGCGTCAGCACAGATACGCAGTATTTT. Its protein product is CASRTSVSTDTQYF.

The chain employs TRBV3-1 and TRBJ2-7, with TRBD2 as a possible D gene (6 bases). Germline V CDR1 and CDR2: LGHDT, YNNKEL (reference sequence). This CDR3 contains 15 residues. V gave up 0 bases and J gave up 3 bases, with 12 bases separating them. Here the CDR3 reads CASSQDLTRNYEQYF. The CDR3 DNA reads as TGTGCCAGCAGCCAAGATTTGACTAGAAACTACGAGCAGTACTTC.

V usage is TRBV9 and J usage is TRBJ2-5; D might be TRBD1 or TRBD2, each matching 5 bases. The CDR3 consists of 16 residues. Trimming left V 0 bases short and J 4 bases short, with 16 bases between. The germline V gene has CDR1 SGDLS and CDR2 YYNGEE. The chain's CDR3 is CASSVVPGLGGETQYF. CDR3 nucleotides: TGTGCCAGCAGCGTAGTCCCCGGACTTGGGGGAGAGACCCAGTACTTC.

This clonotype was recorded many times. This chain uses TRBV5-1 with TRBJ2-4; unclear D gene. The germline CDR1 and CDR2 sequences are SGHRS and YFSETQ. V shed 4 bases and J shed 7 bases, with 12 bases lying between them. CDR3 length: 13 amino acids. As DNA, the CDR3 is TGCGCCAGCAGCCCGAGGACGGGTAACATTCAGTACTTC. This gives the protein CASSPRTGNIQYF.

The V call is TRBV28, the J call TRBJ2-1; D is undetermined. This CDR3 comprises 12 residues. Germline V gene lookup returns CDR1 MDHEN and CDR2 SYDVKM. V was pared by 4 bases and J by 12 bases, with 13 bases between. CDR3 sequence (DNA): TGTGCCAGCAGTTCCCTCCGTCCGTGGCAGTTCTTC. It codes for CASSSLRPWQFF.

There are a few counts of this clonotype. J is TRBJ2-7 and V is TRBV5-1; TRBD2 agrees at 8 bases. V lost 4 bases and J lost 0; bases outside the gene matches: 9. The length of the CDR3 is 16 residues. From germline, CDR1 is SGHRS and CDR2 YFSETQ. CDR3 sequence (DNA): TGCGCCAGCAGCAGGTTCGTAGCGGGATCCTCCTACGAGCAGTACTTC. Its protein product is CASSRFVAGSSYEQYF.

The chain carries TRBV11-1 and TRBJ2-1; D call uncertain. The V end was cut by 5 bases, the J end by 5 bases, with 13 bases between. The CDR3 extends over 14 amino acids. Germline lookup yields CDR1 SGHAT and CDR2 FQDESV (reference sequence). The CDR3 is CASSRGPGDNEQFF. The CDR3 bases are TGTGCCAGCAGCCGTGGGCCTGGGGACAATGAGCAGTTCTTC. Filled out from reference TRBV11-1 and TRBJ2-1, the complete variable domain reads EAEVAQSPRYKITEKSQAVAFWCDPISGHATLYWYRQILGQGPELLVQFQDESVVDDSQLPKDRFSAERLKGVDSTLKIQPAELGDSAMYLCASSRGPGDNEQFFGPGTRLTVL.